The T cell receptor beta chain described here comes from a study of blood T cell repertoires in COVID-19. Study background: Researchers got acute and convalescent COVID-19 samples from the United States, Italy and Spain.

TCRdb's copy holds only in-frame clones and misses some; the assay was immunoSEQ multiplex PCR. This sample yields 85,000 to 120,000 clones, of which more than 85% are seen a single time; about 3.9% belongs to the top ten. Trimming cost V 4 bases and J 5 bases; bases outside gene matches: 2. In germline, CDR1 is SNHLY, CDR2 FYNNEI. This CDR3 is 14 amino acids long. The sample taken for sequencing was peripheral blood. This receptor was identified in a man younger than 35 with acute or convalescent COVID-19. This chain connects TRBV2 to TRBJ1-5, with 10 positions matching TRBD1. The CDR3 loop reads CASSAGQGYQPQHF. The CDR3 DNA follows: TGTGCCAGCAGTGCGGGACAGGGGTATCAGCCCCAGCATTTT.